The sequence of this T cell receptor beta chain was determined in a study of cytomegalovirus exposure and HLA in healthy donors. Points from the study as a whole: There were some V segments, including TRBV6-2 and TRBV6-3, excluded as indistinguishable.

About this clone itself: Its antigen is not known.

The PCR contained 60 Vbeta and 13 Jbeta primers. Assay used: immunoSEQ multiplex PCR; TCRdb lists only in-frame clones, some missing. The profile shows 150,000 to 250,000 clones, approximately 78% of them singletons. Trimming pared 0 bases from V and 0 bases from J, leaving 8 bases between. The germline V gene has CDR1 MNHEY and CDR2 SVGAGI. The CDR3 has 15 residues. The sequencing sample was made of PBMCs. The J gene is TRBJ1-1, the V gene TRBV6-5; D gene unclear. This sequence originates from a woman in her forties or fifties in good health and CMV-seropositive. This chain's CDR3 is CASSYSAAMNTEAFF. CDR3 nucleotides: TGTGCCAGCAGTTACTCCGCGGCTATGAACACTGAAGCTTTCTTT.